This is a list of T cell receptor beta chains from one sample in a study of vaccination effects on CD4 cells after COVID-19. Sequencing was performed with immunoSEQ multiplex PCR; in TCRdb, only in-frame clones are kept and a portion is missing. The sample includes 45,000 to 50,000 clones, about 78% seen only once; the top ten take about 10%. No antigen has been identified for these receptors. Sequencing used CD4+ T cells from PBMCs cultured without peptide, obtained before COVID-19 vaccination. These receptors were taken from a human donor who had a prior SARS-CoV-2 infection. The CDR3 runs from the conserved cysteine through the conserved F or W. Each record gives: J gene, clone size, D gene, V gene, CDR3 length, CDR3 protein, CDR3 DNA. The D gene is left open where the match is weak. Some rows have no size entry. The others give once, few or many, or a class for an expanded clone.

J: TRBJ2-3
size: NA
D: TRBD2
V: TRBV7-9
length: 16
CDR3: CASSLYTSGSTDTQYF
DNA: TGTGCCAGCAGCTTATATACTAGCGGAAGCACAGATACGCAGTATTTT

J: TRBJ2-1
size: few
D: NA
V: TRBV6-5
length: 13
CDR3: CASSYSNLVRPVF
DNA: TGTGCCAGCAGTTACTCGAACCTGGTCCGTCCGGTCTTC

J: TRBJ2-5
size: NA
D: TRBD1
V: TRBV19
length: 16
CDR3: CASSDRGQGAPETQYF
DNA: TGTGCCAGTAGTGATAGGGGACAGGGGGCCCCAGAGACCCAGTACTTC

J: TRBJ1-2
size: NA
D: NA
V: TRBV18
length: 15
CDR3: CASSPVFSHEYGYTF
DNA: TGTGCCAGCTCACCAGTTTTCAGCCACGAATATGGCTACACCTTC

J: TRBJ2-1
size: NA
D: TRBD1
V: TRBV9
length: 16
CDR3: CASSPRTGTSYNEQFF
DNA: TGTGCCAGCAGCCCCCGGACAGGGACCTCCTACAATGAGCAGTTCTTC

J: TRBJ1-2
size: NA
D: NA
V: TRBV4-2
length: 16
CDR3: CASSQASEGQDYGYTF
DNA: TGTGCCAGCAGCCAAGCGTCTGAGGGGCAGGACTATGGCTACACCTTC

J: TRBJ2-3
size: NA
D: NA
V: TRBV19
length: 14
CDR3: CASSIDWSSDTQYF
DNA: TGTGCCAGTAGTATAGATTGGTCTAGCGATACGCAGTATTTT

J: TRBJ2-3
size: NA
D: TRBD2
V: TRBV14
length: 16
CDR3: CASSPFSSGRTDTQYF
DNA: TGTGCCAGCAGCCCCTTTTCTAGCGGTCGCACAGATACGCAGTATTTT

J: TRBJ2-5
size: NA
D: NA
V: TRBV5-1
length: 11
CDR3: CASSLGATQYF
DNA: TGCGCCAGCAGCTTGGGGGCGACCCAGTACTTC

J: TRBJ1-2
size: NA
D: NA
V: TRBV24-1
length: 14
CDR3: CATSDPDSLRGYTF
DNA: TGTGCCACCAGTGATCCAGACTCCCTACGTGGCTACACCTTC

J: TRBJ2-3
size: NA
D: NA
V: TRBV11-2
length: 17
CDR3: CASGGYPGRLNTDTQYF
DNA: TGTGCCAGCGGCGGCTACCCAGGCAGACTCAACACAGATACGCAGTATTTT

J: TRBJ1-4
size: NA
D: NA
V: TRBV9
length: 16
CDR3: CASSVESGVLGEKLFF
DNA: TGTGCCAGCAGCGTAGAATCGGGAGTTTTGGGTGAAAAACTGTTTTTT

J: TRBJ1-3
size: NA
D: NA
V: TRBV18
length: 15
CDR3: CASSPSIGSGNTIYF
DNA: TGTGCCAGCTCACCATCGATCGGGTCTGGAAACACCATATATTTT

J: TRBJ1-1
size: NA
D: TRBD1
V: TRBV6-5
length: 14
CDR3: CASSYSRGQGEAFF
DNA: TGTGCCAGCAGTTACTCGAGGGGACAGGGTGAAGCTTTCTTT

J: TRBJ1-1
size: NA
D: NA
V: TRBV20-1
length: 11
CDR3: CSARLNTEAFF
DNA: TGCAGTGCTAGATTGAACACTGAAGCTTTCTTT

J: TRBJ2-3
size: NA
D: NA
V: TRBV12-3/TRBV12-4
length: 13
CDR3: CASSLRNTDTQYF
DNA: TGTGCCAGCAGTTTAAGGAACACAGATACGCAGTATTTT

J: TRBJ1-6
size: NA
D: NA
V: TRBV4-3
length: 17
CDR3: CASSHTFGVGDNSPLHF
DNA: TGCGCCAGCAGCCATACCTTCGGGGTTGGGGATAATTCACCCCTCCACTTT

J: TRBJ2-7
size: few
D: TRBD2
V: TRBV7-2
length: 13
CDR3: CASSRLAVDEQYF
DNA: TGTGCCAGCAGCCGACTAGCGGTAGACGAGCAGTACTTC

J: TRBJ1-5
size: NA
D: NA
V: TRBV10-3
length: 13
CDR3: CAISESKDQPQHF
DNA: TGTGCCATCAGTGAGTCAAAGGATCAGCCCCAGCATTTT

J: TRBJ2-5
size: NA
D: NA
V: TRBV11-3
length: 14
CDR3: CASSLGSVQETQYF
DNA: TGTGCCAGCAGCTTAGGCTCGGTCCAAGAGACCCAGTACTTC

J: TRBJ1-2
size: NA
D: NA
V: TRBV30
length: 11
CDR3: CAWSWGGGYTF
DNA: TGTGCCTGGAGCTGGGGTGGCGGCTACACCTTC

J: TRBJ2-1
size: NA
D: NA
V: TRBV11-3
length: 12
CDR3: CASSLSTNEQFF
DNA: TGTGCCAGCAGCTTATCTACCAATGAGCAGTTCTTC

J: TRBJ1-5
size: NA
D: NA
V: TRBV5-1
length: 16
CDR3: CASSSGQGWGNQPQHF
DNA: TGCGCCAGCAGCTCTGGCCAGGGGTGGGGAAATCAGCCCCAGCATTTT

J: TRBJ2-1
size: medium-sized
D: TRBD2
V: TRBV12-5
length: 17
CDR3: CASGSGLAGVAYNEQFF
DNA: TGTGCTAGTGGTTCGGGACTAGCGGGAGTGGCCTACAATGAGCAGTTCTTC

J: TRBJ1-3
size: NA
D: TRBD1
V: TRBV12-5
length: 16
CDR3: CASGLGDRVAGNTIYF
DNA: TGTGCTAGTGGTTTGGGAGACAGGGTGGCTGGAAACACCATATATTTT

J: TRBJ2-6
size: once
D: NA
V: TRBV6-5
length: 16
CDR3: CASSYSHSSGANVLTF
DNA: TGTGCCAGCAGTTACTCCCACAGCTCTGGGGCCAACGTCCTGACTTTC

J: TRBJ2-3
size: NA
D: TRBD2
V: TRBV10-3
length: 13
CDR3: CAISLGTTGTQYF
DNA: TGTGCCATCAGCCTTGGGACTACCGGAACGCAGTATTTT

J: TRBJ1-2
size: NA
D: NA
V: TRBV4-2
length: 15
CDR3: CASSRTGRVVDGYTF
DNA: TGTGCCAGCAGCCGCACCGGTCGGGTGGTGGATGGCTACACCTTC

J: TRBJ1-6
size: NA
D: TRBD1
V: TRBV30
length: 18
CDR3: CAWSGTGGAASYNSPLHF
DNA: TGTGCCTGGAGTGGCACAGGGGGCGCGGCCTCCTATAATTCACCCCTCCACTTT

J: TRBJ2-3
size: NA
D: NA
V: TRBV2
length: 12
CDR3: CASSVQTDTQYF
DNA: TGTGCCAGCAGTGTCCAGACAGATACGCAGTATTTT

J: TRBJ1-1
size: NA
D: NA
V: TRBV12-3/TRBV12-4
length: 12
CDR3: CASSYVITEAFF
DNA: TGTGCCAGCAGCTACGTCATCACTGAAGCTTTCTTT

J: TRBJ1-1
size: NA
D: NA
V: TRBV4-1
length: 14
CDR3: CASSQNPTMIGAFF
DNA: TGCGCCAGCAGCCAAAACCCTACCATGATCGGAGCTTTCTTT

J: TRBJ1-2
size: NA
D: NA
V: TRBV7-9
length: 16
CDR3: CASSLRSGTMNYGYTF
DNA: TGTGCCAGCAGCCTAAGATCCGGGACAATGAACTATGGCTACACCTTC

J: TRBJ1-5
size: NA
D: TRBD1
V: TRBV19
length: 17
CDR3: CASSKTGTGGYNQPQHF
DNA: TGTGCCAGTAGTAAAACCGGGACAGGGGGATACAATCAGCCCCAGCATTTT

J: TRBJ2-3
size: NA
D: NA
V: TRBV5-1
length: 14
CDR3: CASSLVQPTDTQYF
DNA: TGCGCCAGCAGCTTGGTTCAGCCCACAGATACGCAGTATTTT

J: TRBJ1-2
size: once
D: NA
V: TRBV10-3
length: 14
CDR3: CAISEGRGRDGYTF
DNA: TGTGCCATCAGTGAGGGCAGGGGAAGGGATGGCTACACCTTC

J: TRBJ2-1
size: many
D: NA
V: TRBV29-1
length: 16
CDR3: CSGGAGWGMTYNEQFF
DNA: TGCAGCGGGGGGGCAGGGTGGGGAATGACCTACAATGAGCAGTTCTTC

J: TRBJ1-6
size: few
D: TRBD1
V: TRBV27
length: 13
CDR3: CASSSTGRSPLHF
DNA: TGTGCCAGCAGCTCGACAGGGCGTTCACCCCTCCACTTT

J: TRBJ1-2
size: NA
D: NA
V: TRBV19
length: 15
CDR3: CASSIEQGSYYGYTF
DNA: TGTGCCAGTAGTATAGAGCAGGGGTCGTACTATGGCTACACCTTC

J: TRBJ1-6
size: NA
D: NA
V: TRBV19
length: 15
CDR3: CASSKGASMNSPLHF
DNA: TGTGCCAGTAGTAAGGGAGCCTCGATGAATTCACCCCTCCACTTT

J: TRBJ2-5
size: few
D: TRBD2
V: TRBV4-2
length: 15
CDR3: CASSLTGLAEETQYF
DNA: TGTGCCAGCAGCCTTACAGGACTAGCGGAAGAGACCCAGTACTTC

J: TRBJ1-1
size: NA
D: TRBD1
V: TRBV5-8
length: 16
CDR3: CASSSQGGRGRTEAFF
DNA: TGTGCCAGCAGCTCACAGGGGGGGCGTGGAAGGACTGAAGCTTTCTTT

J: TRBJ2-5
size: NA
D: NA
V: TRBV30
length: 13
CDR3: CAWSHGPQETQYF
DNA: TGTGCCTGGAGTCATGGGCCCCAAGAGACCCAGTACTTC

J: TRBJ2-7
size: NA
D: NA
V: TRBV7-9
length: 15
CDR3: CASSLGNSGDYEQYF
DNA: TGTGCCAGCAGCTTAGGAAATAGCGGAGACTACGAGCAGTACTTC

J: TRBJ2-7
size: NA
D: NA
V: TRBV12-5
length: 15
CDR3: CASGPRTTMTYEQYF
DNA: TGTGCTAGTGGTCCCCGGACTACCATGACCTACGAGCAGTACTTC

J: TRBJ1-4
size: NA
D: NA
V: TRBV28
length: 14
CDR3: CASRTTAANEKLFF
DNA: TGTGCCAGCAGGACGACAGCCGCTAATGAAAAACTGTTTTTT

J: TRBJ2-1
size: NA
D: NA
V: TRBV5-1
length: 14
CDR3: CAAGLPGDYNEQFF
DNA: TGCGCCGCGGGACTCCCTGGGGACTACAATGAGCAGTTCTTC